A selection of T cell receptor beta chains follows, all from one sample in a study of blood T cell repertoires in COVID-19. Here immunoSEQ multiplex PCR was the method, and the copy in TCRdb shows in-frame clones only, minus some. The sample yields 200,000 to 250,000 clones, over 75% seen once. Sequenced material: peripheral blood. These receptors were obtained from a human donor in a cohort sampled during active COVID-19. Each CDR3 is given with its conserved first and last residue. The order of the fields is D gene, clone size, V gene, J gene, CDR3 protein, CDR3 DNA. The D gene is left open where the match is weak. Only part of the rows carry a size: once, few, many, or a class if the clone is expanded.

TRBD2	NA	TRBV4-1	TRBJ2-7	CASSLSPGLGSYEQYF	TGCGCCAGCAGCCTCTCTCCGGGACTAGGCTCCTACGAGCAGTACTTC
TRBD1	NA	TRBV11-3	TRBJ2-1	CASSSGTGPYNEQFF	TGTGCCAGCAGTTCTGGGACAGGGCCTTACAATGAGCAGTTCTTC
NA	NA	TRBV6-5	TRBJ2-7	CASTSDTAYEQYF	TGTGCCAGTACCTCGGACACTGCCTACGAGCAGTACTTC
TRBD2	NA	TRBV28	TRBJ2-5	CASSRTSDGETQYF	TGTGCCAGCAGTAGGACTAGCGATGGGGAGACCCAGTACTTC
NA	NA	TRBV6-1	TRBJ1-6	CASSEGDFGRADYNSPLHF	TGTGCCAGCAGTGAAGGGGACTTTGGCCGCGCAGACTATAATTCACCCCTCCACTTT
TRBD2	NA	TRBV18	TRBJ2-3	CASSPWTSGKADTQYF	TGTGCCAGCTCACCTTGGACTAGCGGGAAAGCAGATACGCAGTATTTT
NA	NA	TRBV7-9	TRBJ1-1	CASSLAGRPRPNTEAFF	TGTGCCAGCAGCTTAGCGGGGAGGCCGAGACCGAACACTGAAGCTTTCTTT
NA	NA	TRBV29-1	TRBJ1-2	CSVEDQQVYGYTF	TGCAGCGTTGAAGATCAACAGGTCTATGGCTACACCTTC
NA	NA	TRBV16	TRBJ2-7	CASSPLLSDEQYF	TGTGCCAGCAGCCCCCTCCTTAGCGACGAGCAGTACTTC
TRBD1	NA	TRBV28	TRBJ1-4	CASSPTGFREKLFF	TGTGCCAGCAGTCCGACAGGGTTTCGTGAAAAACTGTTTTTT
TRBD1	NA	TRBV9	TRBJ2-1	CASSAGTGMNEQFF	TGTGCCAGCAGCGCCGGGACAGGGATGAATGAGCAGTTCTTC
NA	NA	TRBV7-9	TRBJ1-4	CASSFQGQVEEKLFF	TGTGCCAGCAGCTTCCAAGGACAAGTTGAGGAAAAACTGTTTTTT
NA	NA	TRBV30	TRBJ1-3	CAWSKGDGNTIYF	TGTGCCTGGAGTAAGGGGGATGGAAACACCATATATTTT
NA	NA	TRBV13	TRBJ2-1	CASSITRVSYNEQFF	TGTGCCAGCAGCATTACGAGGGTGTCCTACAATGAGCAGTTCTTC
TRBD2	NA	TRBV7-7	TRBJ2-2	CASSRGGRNTGELFF	TGTGCTAGCAGCCGCGGCGGGAGGAACACCGGGGAGCTGTTTTTT
NA	NA	TRBV7-8	TRBJ1-5	CASSLMGQVRNQPQHF	TGTGCCAGCAGCTTAATGGGGCAGGTGCGCAATCAGCCCCAGCATTTT
TRBD1	NA	TRBV15	TRBJ2-7	CATRDRGDLREQYF	TGTGCCACCAGGGACAGGGGCGATTTAAGGGAGCAGTACTTC
NA	NA	TRBV28	TRBJ1-2	CASSLWTGDYGYTF	TGTGCCAGCAGTTTATGGACAGGTGACTATGGCTACACCTTC
NA	NA	TRBV2	TRBJ1-2	CASTTSYGYTF	TGTGCCAGCACCACAAGCTATGGCTACACCTTC
NA	many	TRBV7-9	TRBJ1-3	CASSSRVDTIYF	TGTGCCAGCAGCTCCAGGGTGGACACCATATATTTT
NA	once	TRBV5-4	TRBJ2-2	CASSLDGRRGGELFF	TGTGCCAGCAGCTTAGACGGCCGACGGGGTGGGGAGCTGTTTTTT
NA	NA	TRBV7-9	TRBJ2-2	CASSRPPVGGTGELFF	TGTGCCAGCAGCCGTCCGCCGGTTGGGGGGACCGGGGAGCTGTTTTTT
NA	NA	TRBV14	TRBJ2-3	CASSQDLAGTTDTQYF	TGTGCCAGCAGCCAAGATCTGGCGGGAACCACAGATACGCAGTATTTT
NA	NA	TRBV2	TRBJ2-5	CASSNSGYDETQYF	TGTGCCAGCAGTAACTCAGGGTACGATGAGACCCAGTACTTC
TRBD1	NA	TRBV5-1	TRBJ1-1	CASTLGQENTEAFF	TGCGCCAGCACCCTGGGACAGGAGAACACTGAAGCTTTCTTT
NA	NA	TRBV29-1	TRBJ2-7	CSAGETGTGEQYF	TGCAGCGCTGGAGAGACAGGGACTGGAGAGCAGTACTTC
TRBD1	NA	TRBV5-4	TRBJ1-1	CASSSIDRANTEAFF	TGTGCCAGCAGCTCGATTGACAGGGCGAACACTGAAGCTTTCTTT
TRBD1	NA	TRBV29-1	TRBJ2-1	CSVEEQDRVQFF	TGCAGCGTTGAAGAGCAGGACAGGGTTCAGTTCTTC
NA	NA	TRBV6-2/TRBV6-3	TRBJ2-3	CASSPNRGASGTDTQYF	TGTGCCAGCAGCCCTAATCGGGGAGCTAGCGGCACAGATACGCAGTATTTT
NA	few	TRBV9	TRBJ1-4	CASSVGPGDFDEKLFF	TGTGCCAGCAGCGTAGGCCCCGGGGATTTTGATGAAAAACTGTTTTTT
NA	NA	TRBV3-1/TRBV3-2	TRBJ2-3	CASSQGPKDTQYF	TGTGCCAGCAGCCAAGGGCCGAAAGATACGCAGTATTTT
TRBD1	NA	TRBV7-8	TRBJ1-6	CASSPDRVNSPLHF	TGTGCCAGCAGCCCCGACAGGGTGAATTCACCCCTCCACTTT
TRBD1	many	TRBV4-1	TRBJ1-2	CASSPTGGGYGYTF	TGCGCCAGCAGCCCGACAGGGGGAGGCTATGGCTACACCTTC
NA	NA	TRBV5-1	TRBJ1-1	CASSSSGENTEAFF	TGCGCCAGCAGCTCCTCAGGGGAGAACACTGAAGCTTTCTTT
NA	NA	TRBV19	TRBJ1-1	CASVAGGGFPEAFF	TGTGCCAGTGTTGCCGGGGGGGGCTTTCCTGAAGCTTTCTTT
NA	NA	TRBV28	TRBJ1-2	CASSFYRTANGYTF	TGTGCCAGCAGTTTTTATCGGACAGCTAATGGCTACACCTTC
NA	NA	TRBV28	TRBJ1-5	CASRTPRLGLAQHF	TGTGCCAGCAGAACTCCGAGGTTGGGTCTAGCCCAGCATTTT
TRBD2	NA	TRBV30	TRBJ2-5	CAWSVGGTYQETQYF	TGTGCCTGGAGTGTGGGGGGGACTTACCAAGAGACCCAGTACTTC
TRBD1	NA	TRBV10-1	TRBJ2-7	CASSTPGQGYEQYF	TGCGCCAGCAGTACACCGGGACAGGGATACGAGCAGTACTTC
NA	NA	TRBV6-5	TRBJ1-2	CATTGVGGPSYGYTF	TGTGCCACTACTGGGGTTGGAGGGCCTAGCTATGGCTACACCTTC
NA	NA	TRBV28	TRBJ2-3	CASSLLGRTDTQYF	TGTGCCAGCAGTTTGCTAGGGAGGACAGATACGCAGTATTTT
NA	NA	TRBV25-1	TRBJ1-4	CASTPSGGDEKLFF	TGTGCCAGCACCCCCTCTGGAGGGGATGAAAAACTGTTTTTT
NA	NA	TRBV11-2	TRBJ2-2	CASSLEPGKELFF	TGTGCCAGCAGCTTAGAGCCAGGCAAGGAGCTGTTTTTT
TRBD1	NA	TRBV27	TRBJ2-7	CASSYPTGGEQYF	TGTGCCAGCAGTTACCCGACAGGGGGGGAGCAGTACTTC
TRBD1	NA	TRBV19	TRBJ2-3	CASSISGQGTDTQYF	TGTGCCAGTAGTATTTCGGGACAGGGGACAGATACGCAGTATTTT
TRBD2	NA	TRBV6-2/TRBV6-3	TRBJ2-1	CASSPQGTSGGGNEQFF	TGTGCCAGCAGCCCTCAGGGTACTAGCGGGGGGGGCAATGAGCAGTTCTTC
TRBD1	NA	TRBV10-2	TRBJ2-7	CASSEDRGRYEQYF	TGCGCCAGCAGTGAGGACAGGGGGCGATACGAGCAGTACTTC
NA	NA	TRBV28	TRBJ1-2	CASSAPGGGNYGYTF	TGTGCCAGCAGTGCCCCCGGGGGAGGAAACTATGGCTACACCTTC
TRBD1	NA	TRBV19	TRBJ1-6	CASKGDRGVFNSPLHF	TGTGCCAGTAAGGGAGACAGGGGCGTTTTTAATTCACCCCTCCACTTT